A selection of T cell receptor beta chains follows, all from one sample in a study of cytomegalovirus exposure and HLA in healthy donors. Sequencing used immunoSEQ multiplex PCR; TCRdb keeps in-frame clones, though not all of them. The data show 110,000 or so clones, with approximately 71% seen just once and 8.4% held by the top ten. Material: PBMCs. The receptors were gathered from a man between 35 and 55 years old in good health and CMV-seronegative. Both conserved end residues are part of each CDR3. The D gene is left open where the match is weak. Size is stated for part of the rows, as once, few or many counts, or as a class when the clone is expanded.

d_gene: NA
v_gene: TRBV28
abundance: NA
j_gene: TRBJ1-5
CDR3aa: CAVRVAGQPQHF
CDR3nt: TGTGCCGTCAGGGTAGCAGGCCAGCCCCAGCATTTT

d_gene: TRBD1
v_gene: TRBV5-4
abundance: few
j_gene: TRBJ1-3
CDR3aa: CASSGGQGPYSGNTIYF
CDR3nt: TGTGCCAGCAGCGGAGGACAGGGGCCTTACTCTGGAAACACCATATATTTT

d_gene: TRBD2
v_gene: TRBV10-3
abundance: once
j_gene: TRBJ2-7
CDR3aa: CAISETSGGVPNEQYF
CDR3nt: TGTGCCATCAGTGAGACTAGCGGGGGTGTACCTAACGAGCAGTACTTC

d_gene: TRBD2
v_gene: TRBV7-9
abundance: NA
j_gene: TRBJ2-2
CDR3aa: CASSPGTSGGAIGELFF
CDR3nt: TGTGCCAGCAGCCCTGGGACTAGCGGGGGGGCCATCGGGGAGCTGTTTTTT

d_gene: TRBD1
v_gene: TRBV6-4
abundance: few
j_gene: TRBJ2-5
CDR3aa: CASRGCDRGRLGETQYF
CDR3nt: TGTGCCAGCAGGGGTTGCGACAGGGGGCGGTTAGGGGAGACCCAGTACTTC

d_gene: TRBD2
v_gene: TRBV2
abundance: NA
j_gene: TRBJ2-1
CDR3aa: CASRGGILTTFNEQFF
CDR3nt: TGTGCCAGCAGGGGGGGGATTTTGACCACTTTCAATGAGCAGTTCTTC

d_gene: TRBD1
v_gene: TRBV6-6
abundance: NA
j_gene: TRBJ1-2
CDR3aa: CASSYSMGQGVEGYTF
CDR3nt: TGTGCCAGCAGTTACTCGATGGGACAGGGGGTGGAAGGCTACACCTTC

d_gene: TRBD1
v_gene: TRBV28
abundance: NA
j_gene: TRBJ2-7
CDR3aa: CASSSLRGDRGRVWSEQYF
CDR3nt: TGTGCCAGCAGTTCACTCCGGGGGGACAGGGGGCGCGTATGGTCCGAGCAGTACTTC

d_gene: TRBD1
v_gene: TRBV4-2
abundance: NA
j_gene: TRBJ1-2
CDR3aa: CASSQDRGQGQGYTF
CDR3nt: TGTGCCAGCAGCCAAGACCGAGGACAGGGGCAGGGCTACACCTTC

d_gene: NA
v_gene: TRBV21-1
abundance: NA
j_gene: TRBJ1-5
CDR3aa: CARSVPGAYSNQPQHF
CDR3nt: TGTGCCAGATCCGTCCCAGGGGCTTATAGCAATCAGCCCCAGCATTTT

d_gene: NA
v_gene: TRBV19
abundance: NA
j_gene: TRBJ2-1
CDR3aa: CASSIGSNEQFF
CDR3nt: TGTGCCAGTAGTATCGGGAGTAATGAGCAGTTCTTC

d_gene: TRBD2
v_gene: TRBV5-5
abundance: once
j_gene: TRBJ2-4
CDR3aa: CASSLGTSGGAAKNIQYF
CDR3nt: TGTGCCAGCAGCCTAGGGACTAGCGGGGGGGCAGCCAAAAACATTCAGTACTTC

d_gene: NA
v_gene: TRBV15
abundance: NA
j_gene: TRBJ1-1
CDR3aa: CATSRGSRGNTEAFF
CDR3nt: TGTGCCACCAGCCGGGGGTCGAGGGGGAACACTGAAGCTTTCTTT

d_gene: NA
v_gene: TRBV28
abundance: NA
j_gene: TRBJ1-4
CDR3aa: CASRLQGEDEKLFF
CDR3nt: TGTGCCAGCAGACTACAGGGTGAGGATGAAAAACTGTTTTTT

d_gene: TRBD1
v_gene: TRBV6-1
abundance: NA
j_gene: TRBJ2-7
CDR3aa: CASRDRGVIGNEQYF
CDR3nt: TGTGCCAGCAGAGACAGGGGAGTGATCGGGAACGAGCAGTACTTC